This T cell receptor beta chain appears in the sequencing data of a study of tumor and adjacent non-tumor tissue in lung cancer. This sample's RNA came from whole unsorted tissue. Distant lung tissue was collected more than 3 cm away from the tumor edge. With 5 bases removed from V and 5 bases from J, the gap between germline ends came to 13 bases. The CDR3 is 15 residues long. This clonotype showed up just a few times. Antigen: not known. This may be a read error: a much more frequent sequence differs by one nucleotide. Here the CDR3 omits its conserved ending phenylalanine or tryptophan, so a read error is the likely source. Study-wide points: Compared with tumor, normal lung showed significantly lower TCR diversity.

TCRbeta libraries were built with three rounds of nested PCR, modified from ARM-PCR. From the multiplex PCR reads, TCRdb called clonotypes with MiXCR, one entry per CDR3 protein. The repertoire consists of tens of thousands of distinct CDR3 sequences, with around 76% occurring once and the leading ten covering around 43%. The receptor was isolated from a man in his sixties or seventies with non-small cell lung cancer. The chain has TRBV12-3 or TRBV12-4 and TRBJ1-6, with D tentatively TRBD1 (6 bases). Sequencing was done on a sample of distant non-tumor lung tissue. The CDR3: CASSPRGANNSPLHV. The CDR3 DNA is TGTGCCAGCAGTCCTAGGGGGGCGAATAATTCACCCCTCCACGTT.